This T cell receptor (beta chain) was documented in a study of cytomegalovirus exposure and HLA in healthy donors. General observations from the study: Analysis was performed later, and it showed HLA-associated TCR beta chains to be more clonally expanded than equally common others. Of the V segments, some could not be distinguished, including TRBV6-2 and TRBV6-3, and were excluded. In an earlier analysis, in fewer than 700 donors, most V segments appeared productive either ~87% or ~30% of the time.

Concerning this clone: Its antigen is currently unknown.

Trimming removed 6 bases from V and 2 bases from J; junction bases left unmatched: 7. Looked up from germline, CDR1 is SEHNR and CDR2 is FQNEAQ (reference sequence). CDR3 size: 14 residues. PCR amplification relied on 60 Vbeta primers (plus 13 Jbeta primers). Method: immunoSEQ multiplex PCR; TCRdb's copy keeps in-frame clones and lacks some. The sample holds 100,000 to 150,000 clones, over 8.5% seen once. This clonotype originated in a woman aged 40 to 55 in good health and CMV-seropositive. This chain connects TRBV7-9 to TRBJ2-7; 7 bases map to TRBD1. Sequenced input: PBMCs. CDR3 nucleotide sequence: TGTGCCAGCAGTTATCTGCAGGGGGCCTACGAGCAGTACTTC. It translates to CASSYLQGAYEQYF.